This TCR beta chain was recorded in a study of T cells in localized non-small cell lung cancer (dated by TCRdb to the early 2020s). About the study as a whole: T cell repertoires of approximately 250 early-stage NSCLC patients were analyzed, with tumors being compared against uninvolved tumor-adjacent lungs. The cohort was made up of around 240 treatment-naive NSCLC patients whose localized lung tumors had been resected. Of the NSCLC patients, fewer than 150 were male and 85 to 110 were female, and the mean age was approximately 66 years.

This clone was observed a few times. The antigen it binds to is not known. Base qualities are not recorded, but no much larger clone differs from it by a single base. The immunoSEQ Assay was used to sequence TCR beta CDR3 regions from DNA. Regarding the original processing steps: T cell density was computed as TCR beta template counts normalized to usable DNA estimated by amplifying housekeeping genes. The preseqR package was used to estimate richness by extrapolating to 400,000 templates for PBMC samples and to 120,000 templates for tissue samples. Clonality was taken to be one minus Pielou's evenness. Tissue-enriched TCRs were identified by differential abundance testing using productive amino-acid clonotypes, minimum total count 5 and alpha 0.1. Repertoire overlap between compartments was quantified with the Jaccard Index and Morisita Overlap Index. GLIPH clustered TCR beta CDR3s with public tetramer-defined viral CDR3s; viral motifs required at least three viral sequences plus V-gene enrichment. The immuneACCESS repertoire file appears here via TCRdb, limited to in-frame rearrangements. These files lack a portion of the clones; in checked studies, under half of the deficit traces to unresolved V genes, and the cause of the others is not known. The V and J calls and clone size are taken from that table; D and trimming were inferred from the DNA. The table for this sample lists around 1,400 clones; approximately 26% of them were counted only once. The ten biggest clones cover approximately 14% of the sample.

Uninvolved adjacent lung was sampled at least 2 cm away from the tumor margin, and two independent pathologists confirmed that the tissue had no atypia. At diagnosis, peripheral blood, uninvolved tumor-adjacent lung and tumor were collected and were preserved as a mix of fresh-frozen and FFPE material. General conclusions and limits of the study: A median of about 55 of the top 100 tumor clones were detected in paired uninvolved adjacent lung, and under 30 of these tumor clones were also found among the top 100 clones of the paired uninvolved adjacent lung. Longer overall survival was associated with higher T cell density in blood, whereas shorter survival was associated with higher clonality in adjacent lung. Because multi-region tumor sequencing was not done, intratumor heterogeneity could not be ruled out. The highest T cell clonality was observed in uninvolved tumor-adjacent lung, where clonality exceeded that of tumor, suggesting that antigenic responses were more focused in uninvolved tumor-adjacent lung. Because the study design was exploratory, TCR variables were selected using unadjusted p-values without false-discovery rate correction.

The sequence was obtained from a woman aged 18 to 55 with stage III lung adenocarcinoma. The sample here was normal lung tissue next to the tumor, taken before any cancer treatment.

The CDR3 here reads CASSIAAGPYNEQFF. Read as DNA, the sequence is TGTGCCAGTAGTATAGCTGCGGGACCTTACAATGAGCAGTTCTTC. Recombination linked TRBV19 to TRBJ2-1; the best D guess is TRBD2, with 6 bases matching. Cut back by 1 base and 4 bases, the V and J ends lie 11 bases apart. Inclusive of the bounding cysteine and phenylalanine, the CDR3 is 15 residues long. Kept here is only the CDR3 DNA, which spans 45 bases and is read in frame from base 1. Based on the germline V gene (reference sequence), the CDR1 and CDR2 sequences are LNHDA and SQIVND. The reference TRBV19 and TRBJ2-1 proteins fill in what lies around the CDR3, so the full variable domain reads DGGITQSPKYLFRKEGQNVTLSCEQNLNHDAMYWYRQDPGQGLRLIYYSQIVNDFQKGDIAEGYSVSREKKESFPLTVTSAQKNPTAFYLCASSIAAGPYNEQFFGPGTRLTVL.